The 8 T cell receptor beta chains presented below share a single source sample, sequenced in a study of T cell clusters in autoimmune cytopenias. TRB was amplified from about 250 ng of peripheral blood genomic DNA per sample. One tube held mixed TRB-A and TRB-B primer pools for touch-down PCR. TCRdb reprocessed the multiplex PCR reads; each CDR3 protein has one entry and no DNA is given. This sample's clone table lists about 15,000 distinct CDR3 sequences. Sequencing was carried out using peripheral blood. These TCRs come from a human donor with an autoimmune cytopenia or autoimmune hepatitis (not recorded which).

The rearrangement joins TRBV20-1 to TRBJ2-5; checking the TCRdb D call of TRBD2 is not possible without DNA. Germline V CDR1 and CDR2: DFQATT, SNEGSKA (reference sequence). The CDR3 is 14 residues long. CDR3 residues: CSANSGRADETQYF.

V is TRBV18 and J is TRBJ1-3. Germline CDR1 is KGHSH and CDR2 is LQKENI. The CDR3 spans 16 residues. CDR3 sequence: CASSPRQLNSGNTIYF.

V and J are TRBV6-6 and TRBJ2-1. CDR1 is MNHNY and CDR2 is SVGAGI in the germline V gene (reference sequence). The CDR3 has 13 residues. The CDR3 loop is CASSRGPYNEQFF.

The rearrangement uses TRBV5-5 and TRBJ2-4; there is no DNA to check the TCRdb D call of TRBD2. This CDR3 comprises 16 residues. From germline, CDR1 is SGHKS and CDR2 YYEKEE (reference sequence). The CDR3 protein is CASSTIAGPIGNIQYF.

The chain recombines TRBV19 with TRBJ2-1; checking the TCRdb D call of TRBD2 is not possible without DNA. This CDR3 is 17 amino acids long. Germline V CDR1 and CDR2: LNHDA, SQIVND (reference sequence). The CDR3: CASSIGGTSGMRNEQFF.

The chain's CDR3 is CAWSPTDSPGVLFF. The chain couples TRBV30 to TRBJ2-1; TCRdb names TRBD1, which stays unverified in the absence of DNA. There are 14 residues in the CDR3. Germline loops: CDR1 GTSNPN, CDR2 SVGIG (reference sequence).

This chain links TRBV12-3 or TRBV12-4 with TRBJ1-2; TCRdb calls TRBD1, which cannot be checked without DNA. The CDR3 consists of 13 residues. The CDR3 spells CASSFPGVGGYTF.

The chain combines TRBV18 with TRBJ1-1. The CDR3 is 14 amino acids. Germline V gene lookup returns CDR1 KGHSH and CDR2 LQKENI. The CDR3 spells CASSPQRGNTEAFF. The variable domain in full, with the rest retrieved from reference TRBV18 and TRBJ1-1, is NAGVMQNPRHLVRRRGQEARLRCSPMKGHSHVYWYRQLPEEGLKFMVYLQKENIIDESGMPKERFSAEFPKEGPSILRIQQVVRGDSAAYFCASSPQRGNTEAFFGQGTRLTVV.